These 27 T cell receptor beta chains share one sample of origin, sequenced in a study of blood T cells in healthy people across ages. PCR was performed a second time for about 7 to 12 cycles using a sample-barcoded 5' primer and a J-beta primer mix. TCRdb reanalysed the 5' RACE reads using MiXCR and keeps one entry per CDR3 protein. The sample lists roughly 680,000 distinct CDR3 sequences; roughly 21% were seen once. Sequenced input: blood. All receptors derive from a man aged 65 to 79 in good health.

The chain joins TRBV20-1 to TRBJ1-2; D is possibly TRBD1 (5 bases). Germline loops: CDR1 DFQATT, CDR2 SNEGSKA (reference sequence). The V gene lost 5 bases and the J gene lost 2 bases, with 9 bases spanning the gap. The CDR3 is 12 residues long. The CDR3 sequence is CSALDINYGYTF. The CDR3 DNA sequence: TGCAGTGCTCTGGACATAAACTATGGCTACACCTTC.

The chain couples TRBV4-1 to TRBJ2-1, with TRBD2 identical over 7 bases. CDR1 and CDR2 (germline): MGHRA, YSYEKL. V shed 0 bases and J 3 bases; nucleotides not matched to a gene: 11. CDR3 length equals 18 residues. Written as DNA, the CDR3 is TGCGCCAGCAGCCAAGAAGATACAACGGGAGGCAGCTACAATGAGCAGTTCTTC. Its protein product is CASSQEDTTGGSYNEQFF.

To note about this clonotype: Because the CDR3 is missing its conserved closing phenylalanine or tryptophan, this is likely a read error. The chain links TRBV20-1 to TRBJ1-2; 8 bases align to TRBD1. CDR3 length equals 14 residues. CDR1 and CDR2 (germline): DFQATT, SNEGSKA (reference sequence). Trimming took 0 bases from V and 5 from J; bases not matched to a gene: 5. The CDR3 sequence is CSARETGVRYGYTL. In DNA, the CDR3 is TGCAGTGCTAGAGAGACAGGGGTTCGATATGGCTACACCCTC.

The CDR3 protein is CSASSANSYEQYF. CDR3 DNA sequence: TGCAGTGCTAGTTCGGCAAACTCCTACGAGCAGTACTTC. This chain joins TRBV20-1 and TRBJ2-7; the D is unclear. From germline, CDR1 is DFQATT and CDR2 SNEGSKA (reference sequence). The V end lost 3 bases, the J end lost 0 bases, and 9 bases lay between the germline ends. CDR3 size: 13 residues.

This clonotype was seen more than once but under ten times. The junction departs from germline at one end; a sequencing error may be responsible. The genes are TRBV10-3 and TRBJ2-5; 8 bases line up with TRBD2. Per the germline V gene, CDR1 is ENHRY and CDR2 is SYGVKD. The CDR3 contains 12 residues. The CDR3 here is CAISESYGTRFF. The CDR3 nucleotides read TGTGCCATCAGTGAGTCGTACGGGACTAGGTTCTTC.

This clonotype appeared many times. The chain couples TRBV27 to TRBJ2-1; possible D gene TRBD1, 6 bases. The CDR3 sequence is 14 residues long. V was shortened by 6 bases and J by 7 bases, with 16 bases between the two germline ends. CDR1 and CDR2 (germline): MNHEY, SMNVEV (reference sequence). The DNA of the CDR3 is TGTGCCAGCAGGCTCCGGGACATCTTTAATGAGCAGTTCTTC. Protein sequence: CASRLRDIFNEQFF.

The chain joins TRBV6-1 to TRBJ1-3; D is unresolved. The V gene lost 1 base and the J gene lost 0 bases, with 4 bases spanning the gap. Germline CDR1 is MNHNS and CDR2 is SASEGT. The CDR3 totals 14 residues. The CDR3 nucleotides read TGTGCCAGCAGTGAAGACAGCTCTGGAAACACCATATATTTT. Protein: CASSEDSSGNTIYF.

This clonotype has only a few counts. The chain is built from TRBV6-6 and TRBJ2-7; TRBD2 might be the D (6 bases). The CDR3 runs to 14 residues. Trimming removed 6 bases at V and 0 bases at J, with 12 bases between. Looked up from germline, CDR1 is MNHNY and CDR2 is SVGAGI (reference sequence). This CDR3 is CASRDDGSSYEQYF. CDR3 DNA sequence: TGTGCCAGCAGAGACGACGGGAGCTCCTACGAGCAGTACTTC.

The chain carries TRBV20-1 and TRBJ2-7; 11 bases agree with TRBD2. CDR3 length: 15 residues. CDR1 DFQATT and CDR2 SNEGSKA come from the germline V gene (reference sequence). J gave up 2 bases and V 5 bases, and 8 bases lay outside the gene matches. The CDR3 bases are TGCAGTGCTGCAGTGACTAGCGGGAACACCTACGAGCAGTACTTC. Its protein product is CSAAVTSGNTYEQYF.

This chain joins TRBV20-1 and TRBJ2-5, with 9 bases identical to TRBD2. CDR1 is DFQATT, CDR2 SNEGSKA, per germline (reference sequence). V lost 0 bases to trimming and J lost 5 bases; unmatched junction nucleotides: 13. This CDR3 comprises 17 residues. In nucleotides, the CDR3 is TGCAGTGCTAGAGATGTCTCCAGCGGGAGGATGGTGGAGACCCAGTACTTC. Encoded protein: CSARDVSSGRMVETQYF.

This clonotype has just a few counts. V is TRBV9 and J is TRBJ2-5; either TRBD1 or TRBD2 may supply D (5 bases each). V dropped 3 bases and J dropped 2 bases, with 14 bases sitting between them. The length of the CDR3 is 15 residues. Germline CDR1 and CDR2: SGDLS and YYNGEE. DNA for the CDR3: TGTGCCAGCAGCGCAAGGGACCGAGAACAAGAGACCCAGTACTTC. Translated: CASSARDREQETQYF. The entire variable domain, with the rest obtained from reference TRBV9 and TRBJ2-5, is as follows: DSGVTQTPKHLITATGQRVTLRCSPRSGDLSVYWYQQSLDQGLQFLIQYYNGEERAKGNILERFSAQQFPDLHSELNLSSLELGDSALYFCASSARDREQETQYFGPGTRLLVL.

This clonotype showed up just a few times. CDR3 residues: CAIGTSVGYEQYF. The CDR3 coding sequence is TGTGCCATCGGGACTAGCGTTGGATACGAGCAGTACTTC. The chain employs TRBV10-3 and TRBJ2-7; 10 bases line up with TRBD2. Per germline, CDR1 ENHRY and CDR2 SYGVKD. The CDR3 has 13 amino acids. The ends lost 8 bases at V and 4 bases at J; junction bases unmatched: 5.

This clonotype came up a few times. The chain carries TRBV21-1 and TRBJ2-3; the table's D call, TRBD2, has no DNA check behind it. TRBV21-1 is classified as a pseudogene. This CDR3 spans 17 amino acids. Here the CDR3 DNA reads TGTGCCAGGCGGAGACTAGCGGGAGGAGGTAGTACAGATACGCAGTATTTT. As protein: CARRRLAGGGSTDTQYF.

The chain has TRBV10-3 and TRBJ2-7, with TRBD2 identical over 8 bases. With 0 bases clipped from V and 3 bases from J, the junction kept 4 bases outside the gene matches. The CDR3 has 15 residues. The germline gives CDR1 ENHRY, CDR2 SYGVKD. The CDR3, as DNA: TGTGCCATCAGTGAGTCAGCGGGAGCTCTCTACGAGCAGTACTTC. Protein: CAISESAGALYEQYF.

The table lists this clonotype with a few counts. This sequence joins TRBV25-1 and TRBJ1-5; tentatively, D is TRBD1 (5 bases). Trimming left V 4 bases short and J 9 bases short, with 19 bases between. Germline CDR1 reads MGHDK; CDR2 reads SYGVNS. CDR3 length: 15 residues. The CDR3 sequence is CASSGPGRGGPPQHF. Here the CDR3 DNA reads TGTGCCAGCAGTGGCCCGGGACGGGGAGGTCCGCCCCAGCATTTT.

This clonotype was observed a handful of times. DNA of the CDR3: TGTGCCATCAGTGAGGCCAGAGAGACCCAGTACTTC. It specifies CAISEARETQYF. This chain uses TRBV10-3 with TRBJ2-5; D ambiguous. Germline assignment: CDR1 ENHRY and CDR2 SYGVKD. The V and J ends lost 2 bases and 4 bases respectively, with 5 bases between them. This CDR3 region has 12 residues.

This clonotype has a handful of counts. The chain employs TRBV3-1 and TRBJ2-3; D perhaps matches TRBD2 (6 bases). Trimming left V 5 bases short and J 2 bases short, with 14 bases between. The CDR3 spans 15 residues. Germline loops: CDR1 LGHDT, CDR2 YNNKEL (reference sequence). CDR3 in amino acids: CASSMRTTLTDTQYF. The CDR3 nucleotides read TGTGCCAGCAGCATGCGGACTACGCTCACAGATACGCAGTATTTT.

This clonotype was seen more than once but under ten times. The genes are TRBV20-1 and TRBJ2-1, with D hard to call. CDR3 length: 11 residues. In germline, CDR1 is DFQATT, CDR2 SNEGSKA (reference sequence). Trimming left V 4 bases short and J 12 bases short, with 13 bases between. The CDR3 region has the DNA TGCAGTGCTATCCCCTCGACTTTGCAGTTCTTC. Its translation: CSAIPSTLQFF.

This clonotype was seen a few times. CDR3 sequence (DNA): TGCGCCAGCGCAGCGGGACAGGGTACCTATGGCTACACCTTC. The encoded protein is CASAAGQGTYGYTF. J is TRBJ1-2 and V is TRBV5-1; 9 bases match TRBD1. This CDR3 region has 14 residues. Germline-derived CDR1 and CDR2 are SGHRS and YFSETQ. V lost 7 bases, J lost 4 bases, and 8 bases stayed unmatched.

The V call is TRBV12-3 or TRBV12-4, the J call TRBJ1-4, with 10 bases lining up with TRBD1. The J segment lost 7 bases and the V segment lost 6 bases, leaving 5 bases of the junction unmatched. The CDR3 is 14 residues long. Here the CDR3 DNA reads TGTGCCAGCAGGAGACAGGGGGCGGGTGAAAAACTGTTTTTT. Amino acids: CASRRQGAGEKLFF.

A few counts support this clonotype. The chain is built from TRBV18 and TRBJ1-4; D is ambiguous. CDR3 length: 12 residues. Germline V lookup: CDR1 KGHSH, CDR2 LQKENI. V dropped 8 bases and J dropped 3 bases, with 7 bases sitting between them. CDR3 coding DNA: TGTGCCAGCCTTGGGGCTAATGAAAAACTGTTTTTT. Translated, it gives CASLGANEKLFF.

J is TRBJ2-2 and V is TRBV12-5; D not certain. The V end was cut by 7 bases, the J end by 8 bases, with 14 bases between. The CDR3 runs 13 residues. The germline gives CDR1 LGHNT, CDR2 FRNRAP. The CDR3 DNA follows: TGTGCTAGTGTTCAATCCTATGGGGGGGAGCTGTTTTTT. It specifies CASVQSYGGELFF. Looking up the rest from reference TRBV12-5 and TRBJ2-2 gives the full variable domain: DARVTQTPRHKVTEMGQEVTMRCQPILGHNTVFWYRQTMMQGLELLAYFRNRAPLDDSGMPKDRFSAEMPDATLATLKIQPSEPRDSAVYFCASVQSYGGELFFGEGSRLTVL.

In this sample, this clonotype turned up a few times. CDR3 sequence reads: CSVRSSQQGPTYAQYF. For the CDR3, the DNA is TGCAGCGTCAGATCTTCACAACAGGGGCCAACCTACGCGCAGTACTTC. The rearrangement joins TRBV29-1 to TRBJ2-5, with TRBD1 matching over 7 bases. Germline CDR1 and CDR2: SQVTM and ANQGSEA. Germline trimming cut 6 bases from V and 11 bases from J; bases unmatched to any gene: 24. The CDR3 consists of 16 residues. The full variable domain, its missing parts supplied by reference TRBV29-1 and TRBJ2-5, is SAVISQKPSRDICQRGTSLTIQCQVDSQVTMMFWYRQQPGQSLTLIATANQGSEATYESGFVIDKFPISRPNLTFSTLTVSNMSPEDSSIYLCSVRSSQQGPTYAQYFGPGTRLLVL.

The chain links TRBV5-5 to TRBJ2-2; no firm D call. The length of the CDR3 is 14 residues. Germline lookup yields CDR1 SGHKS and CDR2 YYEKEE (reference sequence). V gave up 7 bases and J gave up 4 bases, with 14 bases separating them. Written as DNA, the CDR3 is TGTGCCAGCTCCTTAGCCTGGGCCACCGGGGAGCTGTTTTTT. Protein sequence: CASSLAWATGELFF. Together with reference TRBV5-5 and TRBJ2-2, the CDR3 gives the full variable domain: DAGVTQSPTHLIKTRGQQVTLRCSPISGHKSVSWYQQVLGQGPQFIFQYYEKEERGRGNFPDRFSARQFPNYSSELNVNALLLGDSALYLCASSLAWATGELFFGEGSRLTVL.

The CDR3 DNA reads as TGCGCCAGCAGCCAACGTATAGATTTGACCTACGAGCAGTACTTC. It translates to CASSQRIDLTYEQYF. The genes are TRBV4-1 and TRBJ2-7; no definite D call. CDR3 size: 15 residues. With 2 bases removed from V and 2 bases from J, the gap between germline ends came to 13 bases. The germline CDR1 and CDR2 sequences are MGHRA and YSYEKL.

CDR3 coding DNA: TGCAGTGCCTGGGGACAGGGGGTCAATGAGCAGTTCTTC. It encodes CSAWGQGVNEQFF. This sequence joins TRBV20-1 and TRBJ2-1, with 11 bases that match TRBD1. The germline V gene encodes CDR1 DFQATT and CDR2 SNEGSKA (reference sequence). The CDR3 has 13 amino acids. The V and J ends lost 6 bases and 6 bases, in that order; junction bases with no gene match: 4.

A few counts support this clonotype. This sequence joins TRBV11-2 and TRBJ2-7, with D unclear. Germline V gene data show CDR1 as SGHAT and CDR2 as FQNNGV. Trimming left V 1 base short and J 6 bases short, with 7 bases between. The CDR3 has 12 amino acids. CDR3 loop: CASSLGGVEQYF. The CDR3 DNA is TGTGCCAGCAGCTTAGGTGGGGTCGAGCAGTACTTC.